This TCR beta chain was profiled in a study of blood T cell repertoires in COVID-19. Study at large: T cells, B-cell-depleted T cells, or PBMCs supplied cDNA or gDNA.

Within the 2 weeks before study entry, each person in the exposed group met a COVID-19 case. This table comes from immunoSEQ multiplex PCR, and its TCRdb copy is limited to in-frame clones, with some not included. The sample has fewer than 250,000 clones, over 70% seen once. This TCR came from a woman aged 25 to 39 who had been exposed to COVID-19. Sequencing was carried out using PBMCs or T cells enriched from blood (not recorded which).

In DNA form, the CDR3 reads TGTGCCAGCAGCCAACGGGCGAACACCGGGGAGCTGTTTTTT. This gives the protein CASSQRANTGELFF. The chain employs TRBV7-9 and TRBJ2-2, with D unclear. The V and J ends lost 5 bases and 0 bases respectively, with 7 bases between them. The CDR3 contains 14 residues. Germline CDR1 and CDR2: SEHNR and FQNEAQ (reference sequence). Full variable domain (remainder filled in from reference TRBV7-9 and TRBJ2-2): DTGVSQNPRHKITKRGQNVTFRCDPISEHNRLYWYRQTLGQGPEFLTYFQNEAQLEKSRLLSDRFSAERPKGSFSTLEIQRTEQGDSAMYLCASSQRANTGELFFGEGSRLTVL.